This T cell receptor (beta chain) came from a study of blood T cell repertoires in COVID-19 (dated by TCRdb to 2018 to 2021). Some background on the complete study: The collaborator samples originated in the United States, Italy and Spain and spanned the acute and convalescent phases of COVID-19. A freely available public database, intended as a resource for researchers studying the immune response to SARS-CoV-2, is where the repertoires were released. The samples were drawn from the first 160 participants of the ongoing ImmuneRACE study and from 950 to 1,500 subjects provided by 6 global collaborators. The prospective study material was composed of cDNA or gDNA derived from T cells, B-cell-depleted T cells, or PBMCs. Deeply sampled blood TCRbeta repertoires from subjects exposed to, actively infected with, or recovered from COVID-19 were included in the dataset. Where available, HLA class I and class II types were obtained from metadata supplied by the sample provider rather than from assay-based typing. Nearly every sample came with metadata listing a de-identified subject ID, COVID-19 status, age in years and sex.

Collaborating institutions collected whole blood in K2EDTA tubes following their own protocols. Collaborator samples were shipped for TCRbeta analysis as frozen whole blood, isolated PBMCs, or DNA extracted from either sample type. In the case of this clone: Its target antigen remains unknown. Base qualities are not at hand, and no much larger clone is one base apart.

Results the study describes overall, beyond this receptor: How much clinical and demographic metadata was included differed by source and by participant, and the metadata was provided uncurated.

V drops 3 bases and J drops 3 bases, leaving 9 bases in between. The CDR3, from cysteine to phenylalanine, totals 13 residues. Kept here is only the CDR3 DNA, which spans 39 bases and is read in frame from base 1. Via the germline V gene, CDR1 is SGHAT and CDR2 FQNNGV. TCRbeta CDR3 regions were amplified from genomic DNA by means of the immunoSEQ Assay, a bias-controlled multiplex PCR. The authors' analysis ran thus. Nucleated cell counts per sample were estimated from amplification of reference gene primers within the assay. To quantify the absolute abundance of each unique TCRbeta CDR3 rearrangement, sequence reads were collapsed and filtered. For each sample, productive Simpson clonality was calculated as the square root of Simpson's diversity index across productive rearrangements. TCRdb's version of the immuneACCESS table is confined to in-frame rearrangements and falls short of the full clone set. An unresolved V gene accounts for under half of the shortfall where checked; the remainder is of unknown origin. Clone size and V and J calls were adopted from that table, with D and trimming inferred from the DNA. This sample holds tens of thousands of clones; 80% to 95% were observed only once. In total, the top ten clones hold 2.7% of the sample.

The sequencing sample was made of peripheral blood. This clonotype was sampled from a man aged 65 to 79 with acute or convalescent COVID-19. This receptor chain uses TRBV11-2 and TRBJ2-7, and perhaps TRBD1 as D gene, on 5 matching bases. The bases are TGTGCCAGCAGCTTTAACAGGAACTACGAGCAGTACTTC. It translates to CASSFNRNYEQYF.